The present TCR beta chain was sequenced within a study of tumor-infiltrating lymphocytes in oesophageal squamous cell carcinoma. TCRdb re-derived calls from the PCR reads in MiXCR, one entry per CDR3 protein. The sample lists under 20,000 distinct CDR3 sequences, roughly two fifths occurring once. This clonotype has a count of ten or more. The CDR3 has 13 residues. V was clipped by 5 bases and J by 1 base, with 8 bases between them. Per the germline V gene, CDR1 is SEHNR and CDR2 is FQNEAQ (reference sequence). The sequence was obtained from a male donor with esophageal squamous cell carcinoma. Sequenced: esophageal tumor tissue. The chain couples TRBV7-9 to TRBJ1-1, with D possibly being TRBD1 (6 bases). Here the CDR3 DNA reads TGTGCCAGCAGCCGACAGGCGAACACTGAAGCTTTCTTT. It is translated as CASSRQANTEAFF.